This entry describes one T cell receptor (beta chain). As yet, its antigen is unknown. A much larger clone differs by one base, so this may be a read error. TCRdb re-analysed the reads in MiXCR, keeping a single row per CDR3 protein. The sample includes 200,000 to 250,000 distinct CDR3 sequences, less than 50% of them seen just once. This record belongs to a study of T cell repertoires in cytomegalovirus infection. Study information: Well-studied HLA-B-restricted epitopes and recently identified HLA-C-restricted epitopes of CMV were both used in the study. Public TCR beta signature analysis indicated the presence of both CMV infection and matching HLA type.

Study-wide results and limits: Ex vivo, HLA-C-restricted CMV-specific TCR beta clonotypes prevailed over the rest of the response. Adding up the frequency of public TCR beta families identified people who carried CMV plus the relevant HLA.

This CDR3 contains 15 residues. The germline V gene has CDR1 MNHGY and CDR2 SAAAGT. This TCR derives from a human donor in good health (CMV status not recorded). Some clones in this sample may be carry-over from other donors' samples. Specimen: CD8+ T cells from cultured PBMCs, collected from culture after CMV antigen stimulation. The chain combines TRBV6-8 with TRBJ2-1, with 8 positions matching TRBD2. This chain's CDR3 is CAGSAGRGYYNEQFF. The CDR3 DNA sequence: TGTGCCGGCAGTGCCGGGAGGGGTTATTACAATGAGCAGTTCTTC.